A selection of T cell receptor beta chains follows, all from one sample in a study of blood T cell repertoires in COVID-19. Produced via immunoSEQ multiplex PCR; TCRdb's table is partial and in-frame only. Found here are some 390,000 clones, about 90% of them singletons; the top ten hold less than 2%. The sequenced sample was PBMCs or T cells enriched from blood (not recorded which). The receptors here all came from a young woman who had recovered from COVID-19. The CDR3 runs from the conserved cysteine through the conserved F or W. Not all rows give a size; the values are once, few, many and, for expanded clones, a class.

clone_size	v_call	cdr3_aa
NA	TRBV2	CASSGTPRTYNEQFF
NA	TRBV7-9	CASSPGLITDTQYF
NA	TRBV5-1	CASRQDDINYGYTF
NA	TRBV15	CATSREGGPSGWTDTQYF
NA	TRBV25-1	CASTWGSNEKLFF
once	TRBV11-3	CASSYGLAGMDSYNEQFF
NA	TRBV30	CAWRVRGAVHEQYF
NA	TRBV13	CASSLGSSLWEQFF
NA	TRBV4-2	CASSQGLGGGHEQFF
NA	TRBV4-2	CASSPTLAGVGNEQFF
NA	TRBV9	CASSVEGLAADEQFF
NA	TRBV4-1	CASSQVVVHSTQYF
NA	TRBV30	CACHRVSSGNTIYF
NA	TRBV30	CAWSGGPLEKLFF
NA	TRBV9	CASSLFGTSGSEQFF
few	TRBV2	CASSTGEGYGYTF
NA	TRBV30	CAWVRDRSYEQYF
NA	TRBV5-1	CASSLGVTSGNEQFF
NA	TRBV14	CASSQGLAGNTIYF
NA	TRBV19	CASSPWTGSTDTQYF
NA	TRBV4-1	CASSQAWGRVDSPLHF
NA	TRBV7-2	CASSLADSWTLDTDTQYF
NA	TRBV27	CASSLRASGTYEQYF
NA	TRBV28	CASSPGTKAFF
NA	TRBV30	CAWSVNRGHGETQYF
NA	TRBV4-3	CASSHSRGGNTIYF
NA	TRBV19	CASRVMGQGAGGYTF
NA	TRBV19	CASSTRTGNRAEAFF
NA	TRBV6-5	CASSYSRDSLSGYTF
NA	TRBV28	CASSLWRGGQGSYGYTF
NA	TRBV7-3	CASTLGQIVGYTF
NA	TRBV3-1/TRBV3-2	CASRRGGQETQYF
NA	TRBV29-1	CSVERTGINTEAFF
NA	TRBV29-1	CSVVVGGPETQYF
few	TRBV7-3	CASSLTTGASYNEQFF
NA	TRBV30	CAWSGMGQGGEKLFF
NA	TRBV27	CASSQTGNGAWYEQYF
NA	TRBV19	CASSMGPARPQETQYF
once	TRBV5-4	CASSPRAGRSTDTQYF
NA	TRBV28	CASSPTGIYNEQFF
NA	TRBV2	CASSVGAGIEAFF
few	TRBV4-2	CASSQDPGLAGGAYEQYF
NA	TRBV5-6	CASSLGFTGGSNEQFF
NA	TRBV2	CASSVTEQYF
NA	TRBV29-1	CSVRRANTGELFF
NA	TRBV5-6	CASSLSGTSSYNSPLHF
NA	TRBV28	CASRSGTRYEQYF
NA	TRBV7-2	CASSQTTGSGPETQYF
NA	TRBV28	CASRPAEGQTNQPQHF
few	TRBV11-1	CASSLDESVVTEAFF
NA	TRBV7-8	CASSPRRGGNTIYF
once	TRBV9	CASSVVAGPPNTGELFF